A single sample is the source of the 23 T cell receptor beta chains below, sequenced in a study of cytomegalovirus exposure and HLA in healthy donors. The PCR made use of 60 Vbeta and 13 Jbeta primers. Generated by immunoSEQ multiplex PCR, the TCRdb table keeps only in-frame clones and is missing some. In all, the sample yields approximately 120,000 clones. The sample comprised PBMCs. The source of these receptors is a middle-aged man in good health and CMV-seronegative.

The rearrangement joins TRBV5-6 to TRBJ1-1; D is ambiguous. Trimming removed 4 bases at V and 1 base at J, with 2 bases between. CDR1 and CDR2 (germline): SGHDT, YYEEEE. This CDR3 is 11 amino acids long. CDR3 protein: CASSRNTEAFF. DNA of the CDR3: TGTGCCAGCAGCCGGAACACTGAAGCTTTCTTT. Complete variable domain (other parts from reference TRBV5-6 and TRBJ1-1): DAGVTQSPTHLIKTRGQQVTLRCSPKSGHDTVSWYQQALGQGPQFIFQYYEEEERQRGNFPDRFSGHQFPNYSSELNVNALLLGDSALYLCASSRNTEAFFGQGTRLTVV.

The chain has TRBV11-2 and TRBJ1-1, with TRBD1 matching over 7 bases. Per germline, CDR1 SGHAT and CDR2 FQNNGV. The CDR3 loop spans 12 amino acids. Trimming at V came to 7 bases and at J to 4 bases, leaving 3 bases not matched to a gene. The CDR3 DNA follows: TGTGCCAGCAAGTCAGGGGGCACTGAAGCTTTCTTT. It codes for CASKSGGTEAFF.

The chain has TRBV5-4 and TRBJ2-7, with 11 bases lining up with TRBD1. The germline V gene encodes CDR1 SGHNT and CDR2 YYREEE (reference sequence). J lost 0 bases, V lost 6 bases, and 5 bases had no gene match. There are 15 residues in the CDR3. The chain's CDR3 is CASKLDRGPSYEQYF. The CDR3 DNA sequence: TGTGCCAGCAAGTTGGACAGGGGGCCCTCCTACGAGCAGTACTTC.

The chain recombines TRBV2 with TRBJ2-2; 10 nucleotides line up with TRBD2. The CDR3 has 15 amino acids. Trimming removed 6 bases from V and 3 bases from J; junction bases left unmatched: 4. Germline CDR1 is SNHLY and CDR2 is FYNNEI. In DNA, the CDR3 is TGTGCCAGCAGCAGGAGCGGGAGGGACACCGGGGAGCTGTTTTTT. Its translation is CASSRSGRDTGELFF.

Worth noting for this clone: The junction departs from the called germline gene at one end, perhaps through a read error. This chain links TRBV6-4 with TRBJ1-1, with D possibly being TRBD1 (5 bases). The CDR3 contains 15 residues. The germline V gene has CDR1 MRHNA and CDR2 SNTAGT. In nucleotides, the CDR3 is TGTGCCAGCAGTGACACTACAGGAATGAACACTGGAGCTTTCTTT. Translated, it gives CASSDTTGMNTGAFF.

This chain links TRBV5-1 with TRBJ1-2; TRBD1 is a possible D gene (5 bases). Trimming removed 0 bases at V and 8 bases at J, with 20 bases between. The CDR3 is 16 amino acids. Germline V gives CDR1 SGHRS, CDR2 YFSETQ. The CDR3 DNA is TGCGCCAGCAGCTTGGAAGGGGCCCCCCACGGGTACGGCTACACCTTC. Its translation: CASSLEGAPHGYGYTF.

The rearrangement uses TRBV30 and TRBJ2-5, with D perhaps TRBD1 (5 bases). This CDR3 contains 15 residues. Germline V gene data show CDR1 as GTSNPN and CDR2 as SVGIG (reference sequence). V gave up 0 bases and J gave up 2 bases, with 13 bases separating them. The chain's CDR3 is CAWSVITGLQETQYF. CDR3 DNA sequence: TGTGCCTGGAGTGTAATAACAGGCCTGCAAGAGACCCAGTACTTC.

The rearrangement links TRBV9 to TRBJ2-7, with D perhaps TRBD1 (5 bases). CDR1 is SGDLS, CDR2 YYNGEE, per germline. The germline V and J ends were trimmed by 3 bases and 3 bases, with 16 bases remaining between them. The CDR3 totals 15 residues. The CDR3 DNA reads TGTGCCAGCAGCGCAACCATGATCAGGGACTACGAGCAGTACTTC. It codes for CASSATMIRDYEQYF.

Comment on this clone: This specimen includes other DNA sequences encoding the same CDR3. The chain combines TRBV6-5 with TRBJ1-3; the D is unclear. This CDR3 contains 13 residues. Germline lookup yields CDR1 MNHEY and CDR2 SVGAGI. V was shortened by 6 bases and J by 4 bases, with 10 bases between the two germline ends. CDR3 sequence: CASSFSSGNTIYF. DNA of the CDR3: TGTGCCAGCAGCTTCTCCTCCGGAAACACCATATATTTT.

The CDR3 region is CASSKVATRAANEKLFF. DNA of the CDR3: TGTGCCAGCAGCAAGGTGGCCACCAGGGCGGCTAATGAAAAACTGTTTTTT. V usage is TRBV21-1 and J usage is TRBJ1-4; the table's D call, TRBD1, was not checked against the DNA. TRBV21-1 is marked as a pseudogene. The CDR3 has 17 residues.

The genes are TRBV10-2 and TRBJ2-2, with TRBD2 matching over 13 bases. After removal of 3 bases from V and 1 base from J, the junction contained 8 bases not matched to a gene. The CDR3 contains 19 residues. Germline V gene lookup returns CDR1 WSHSY and CDR2 SAAADI. CDR3 sequence reads: CASSDGLAGVVGNTGELFF. CDR3 DNA: TGCGCCAGCAGTGATGGACTAGCGGGAGTGGTGGGGAACACCGGGGAGCTGTTTTTT.

The chain combines TRBV2 with TRBJ2-7, with D tentatively TRBD2 (6 bases). V lost 2 bases and J 1 base, leaving 15 bases between the germline ends. The CDR3 spans 16 residues. Germline V CDR1 and CDR2: SNHLY, FYNNEI. The CDR3 sequence: CASSEFWLALSYEQYF. Here the CDR3 DNA reads TGTGCCAGCAGTGAATTTTGGCTAGCGCTTTCCTACGAGCAGTACTTC.

The genes are TRBV7-9 and TRBJ2-1; 7 bases line up with TRBD2. This CDR3 has 13 residues. The junction had 4 bases not matched to a gene; V was cut back by 1 base and J by 10 bases. CDR1 is SEHNR, CDR2 FQNEAQ, per germline (reference sequence). This chain's CDR3 is CASSLVAGVEQFF. The DNA of the CDR3 is TGTGCCAGCAGCTTAGTAGCGGGCGTGGAGCAGTTCTTC.

The chain links TRBV2 to TRBJ2-5; maybe TRBD2 (6 bases). Trimming shortened V by 7 bases and J by 2 bases, and 17 bases separated the two germline ends. Germline V gene sequence: CDR1 SNHLY, CDR2 FYNNEI. The CDR3 sequence is 15 residues long. CDR3 region: CASTFEGLQQETQYF. DNA of the CDR3: TGTGCCAGCACCTTCGAGGGACTCCAACAAGAGACCCAGTACTTC.

As DNA, the CDR3 is TGCGCCAGCAAAAGCTTAACAGGGGGCACTGGAAACACCATATATTTT. Residues: CASKSLTGGTGNTIYF. V and J are TRBV4-1 and TRBJ1-3; TRBD1 aligns across 9 bases. This CDR3 contains 16 residues. Germline V gene lookup returns CDR1 MGHRA and CDR2 YSYEKL. V was pared by 7 bases and J by 2 bases, with 9 bases of the junction left unmatched.

V gene TRBV7-6 combines with J gene TRBJ2-7; the D gene is possibly TRBD2 (7 bases). CDR1 is SGHVS, CDR2 FNYEAQ, per germline. Trimming took 5 bases from V and 3 from J, leaving 14 bases between them. This CDR3 is 14 amino acids long. The CDR3, as DNA: TGTGCCAGCAGCCGGGGGGCGAACCGCTACGAGCAGTACTTC. Its translation is CASSRGANRYEQYF.

The chain uses TRBV19 and TRBJ1-2; D perhaps matches TRBD1 (5 bases). Between the trimmed V and J ends, which lost 9 bases and 7 bases, there was a span of 18 bases. CDR3 length equals 13 residues. CDR1 and CDR2 (germline): LNHDA, SQIVND (reference sequence). The CDR3 is CASRGRGEGGYTF. DNA for the CDR3: TGTGCCAGCCGCGGACGGGGGGAAGGTGGCTACACCTTC.

The genes are TRBV5-6 and TRBJ2-3; the D gene is possibly TRBD2 (5 bases). Deletions cut 3 bases from V and 1 base from J, with 12 bases between. The CDR3 sequence is 15 residues long. The germline V gene encodes CDR1 SGHDT and CDR2 YYEEEE. DNA for the CDR3: TGTGCCAGCAGCTCGGGCCGGGGAGGCACAGATACGCAGTATTTT. It yields the protein CASSSGRGGTDTQYF.

This sequence joins TRBV5-4 and TRBJ2-1; 11 bases are a match to TRBD2. With V trimmed by 2 bases and J by 4 bases, 2 bases remained unmatched. From germline, CDR1 is SGHNT and CDR2 YYREEE (reference sequence). The CDR3 sequence is 15 residues long. The CDR3 sequence is CASSLGTSGYNEQFF. For the CDR3, the DNA is TGTGCCAGCAGCTTAGGGACTAGCGGTTACAATGAGCAGTTCTTC.

The chain combines TRBV18 with TRBJ1-5; D is possibly TRBD1 (6 bases). This CDR3 has 13 amino acids. CDR1 and CDR2 from the germline V gene are KGHSH and LQKENI. V shed 6 bases and J shed 5 bases, with 11 bases lying between them. The CDR3 bases are TGTGCCAGCTCTGCGGACAGAGATCAGCCCCAGCATTTT. It yields the protein CASSADRDQPQHF. The entire variable domain, with the rest obtained from reference TRBV18 and TRBJ1-5, is as follows: NAGVMQNPRHLVRRRGQEARLRCSPMKGHSHVYWYRQLPEEGLKFMVYLQKENIIDESGMPKERFSAEFPKEGPSILRIQQVVRGDSAAYFCASSADRDQPQHFGDGTRLSIL.

CDR3 nucleotides: TGTGCCTGGAGTGTACGAGGATATAGCAATCAGCCCCAGCATTTT. Its protein is CAWSVRGYSNQPQHF. V gene TRBV30 combines with J gene TRBJ1-5; D remains unclear. Trimming removed 0 bases at V and 0 bases at J, with 9 bases between. This CDR3 contains 15 residues. Germline loops: CDR1 GTSNPN, CDR2 SVGIG (reference sequence).

The gene calls are TRBV4-1 and TRBJ2-7, with 11 bases matching TRBD1. Germline CDR1 and CDR2: MGHRA and YSYEKL. The CDR3 totals 15 residues. J gave up 5 bases and V 0 bases, and 3 bases lay outside the gene matches. The CDR3 loop reads CASSQEGQGAHEQYF. CDR3 in DNA: TGCGCCAGCAGCCAAGAAGGACAGGGGGCCCACGAGCAGTACTTC.

This sequence joins TRBV5-6 and TRBJ1-2; TRBD1 is a possible D gene (5 bases). Germline loops: CDR1 SGHDT, CDR2 YYEEEE. The CDR3 is 18 amino acids. Between the trimmed V and J ends, which lost 1 base and 4 bases, there was a span of 23 bases. Here the CDR3 DNA reads TGTGCCAGCAGCTTGTGGGGGGTGACCGGGGGAGCTATCTATGGCTACACCTTC. It translates to CASSLWGVTGGAIYGYTF. Combining the CDR3 with reference TRBV5-6 and TRBJ1-2 gives the whole variable domain DAGVTQSPTHLIKTRGQQVTLRCSPKSGHDTVSWYQQALGQGPQFIFQYYEEEERQRGNFPDRFSGHQFPNYSSELNVNALLLGDSALYLCASSLWGVTGGAIYGYTFGSGTRLTVV.